Listed here are 21 T cell receptor beta chains from one sample, sequenced in a study of response to subunit inactivated influenza vaccine. TCRdb re-called the RT-PCR reads with MiXCR, one entry per CDR3 protein. The data show 300,000 to 350,000 distinct CDR3 sequences, roughly 22% seen once. The starting material was PBMCs from blood, obtained 21 months after vaccination. The origin of the receptors is a man in his fifties or sixties who received an inactivated influenza vaccine.

The chain recombines TRBV10-3 with TRBJ1-6, with D possibly matching TRBD1 (5 bases). V was clipped by 4 bases and J by 6 bases, with 7 bases between them. The CDR3 covers 13 residues. Germline lookup yields CDR1 ENHRY and CDR2 SYGVKD. CDR3 residues: CAISAQGNSPLHF. The CDR3 bases are TGTGCCATCAGTGCGCAGGGTAATTCACCCCTCCACTTT.

This clonotype was recorded many times. This chain links TRBV18 with TRBJ1-1; possible D gene TRBD1, 6 bases. V lost 5 bases to trimming and J lost 4 bases, with 11 bases between them. From germline, CDR1 is KGHSH and CDR2 LQKENI. The CDR3 spans 13 residues. The CDR3 sequence is CASSTKQGTEAFF. The CDR3 DNA reads as TGTGCCAGCTCAACAAAACAGGGCACTGAAGCTTTCTTT.

In this sample, this clonotype turned up a few times. V gene TRBV2 combines with J gene TRBJ1-5, with D tentatively TRBD1 (5 bases). The CDR3 has 12 residues. The germline V gene has CDR1 SNHLY and CDR2 FYNNEI. Trimming removed 8 bases from V and 3 bases from J, with 8 bases in between. The CDR3: CASGTNNQPQHF. DNA for the CDR3: TGTGCCAGCGGGACGAACAATCAGCCCCAGCATTTT.

The table lists this clonotype with a few counts. The chain couples TRBV11-2 to TRBJ1-2; D ambiguous. V dropped 5 bases and J dropped 4 bases, with 11 bases sitting between them. The CDR3 length is 13 residues. Per the germline V gene, CDR1 is SGHAT and CDR2 is FQNNGV. Written as DNA, the CDR3 is TGTGCCAGCAGCCCTTTCGAGGGCTATGGCTACACCTTC. Encoded protein: CASSPFEGYGYTF.

A remark on this clonotype: At one end, the junction sequence differs from germline, possibly due to a read error. The genes are TRBV7-7 and TRBJ1-3, with D perhaps TRBD1 (5 bases). Germline CDR1 reads SSHAT; CDR2 reads FNYEAQ (reference sequence). This CDR3 contains 15 residues. CDR3 protein: CASSLAQGPGNTIYF. The CDR3 DNA sequence: TGTGCTAGCAGCTTAGCTCAGGGTCCTGGAAACACCATATATTTT. The entire variable domain, with the rest obtained from reference TRBV7-7 and TRBJ1-3, is as follows: GAGVSQSPRYKVTKRGQDVTLRCDPISSHATLYWYQQALGQGPEFLTYFNYEAQPDKSGLPSDRFSAERPEGSISTLTIQRTEQRDSAMYRCASSLAQGPGNTIYFGEGSWLTVV.

This clonotype was detected ten times or more. The chain joins TRBV6-5 to TRBJ1-4, with 8 bases aligning to TRBD1. The germline CDR1 and CDR2 sequences are MNHEY and SVGAGI. The CDR3 contains 13 residues. Trimming cost V 6 bases and J 7 bases; bases outside gene matches: 4. CDR3 sequence: CASSTGGVEKLFF. CDR3 DNA: TGTGCCAGCAGCACAGGGGGTGTTGAAAAACTGTTTTTT.

The V call is TRBV11-2, the J call TRBJ2-2; D is ambiguous. The ends were cut back, 5 bases at V and 2 bases at J, with 18 bases in the middle. Germline V CDR1 and CDR2: SGHAT, FQNNGV. This CDR3 spans 17 amino acids. As DNA, the CDR3 is TGTGCCAGCAGCCGCCGAACAGACCGACCCAACACCGGGGAGCTGTTTTTT. Translation: CASSRRTDRPNTGELFF.

J is TRBJ2-7 and V is TRBV6-1; 10 positions agree with TRBD2. The CDR3 is made up of 16 amino acids. Germline V CDR1 and CDR2: MNHNS, SASEGT. The V gene end was trimmed by 5 bases and the J gene end by 2 bases; junction bases not matched to a gene: 9. CDR3 sequence (DNA): TGTGCCAGCAGTAGTAAGGGACTAGCGAATCCCTACGAGCAGTACTTC. It is translated as CASSSKGLANPYEQYF.

The J gene is TRBJ1-4, the V gene TRBV11-2, with D perhaps TRBD1 (6 bases). The CDR3 is 15 amino acids. Germline V gene lookup returns CDR1 SGHAT and CDR2 FQNNGV. The germline V and J ends were trimmed by 3 bases and 8 bases, with 16 bases remaining between them. Here the CDR3 reads CASSLGGGLGEKLFF. In DNA, the CDR3 is TGTGCCAGCAGCTTGGGGGGCGGATTGGGGGAAAAACTGTTTTTT.

In this sample, this clonotype turned up a few times. The V and J genes are TRBV6-5 and TRBJ2-2; D gene uncertain. The CDR3 extends over 13 amino acids. Germline lookup yields CDR1 MNHEY and CDR2 SVGAGI. V lost 0 bases to trimming and J lost 6 bases, with 5 bases between them. CDR3 nucleotides: TGTGCCAGCAGTTACTCGGCGCCCGGGGAGCTGTTTTTT. It encodes CASSYSAPGELFF.

This clonotype has a handful of counts. This rearrangement joins TRBV5-1 to TRBJ2-1, with 10 bases lining up with TRBD1. The CDR3 sequence is 15 residues long. Trimming took 4 bases from V and 7 from J; bases not matched to a gene: 8. In germline, CDR1 is SGHRS, CDR2 YFSETQ. In DNA form, the CDR3 reads TGCGCCAGCAGCCCGGGACAGGGGTTAAGAAATGAGCAGTTCTTC. Translated, it gives CASSPGQGLRNEQFF.

This clonotype has a handful of counts. This chain joins TRBV20-1 and TRBJ1-2; D gene uncertain. Germline V lookup: CDR1 DFQATT, CDR2 SNEGSKA (reference sequence). Between the trimmed V and J ends, which lost 0 bases and 7 bases, there was a span of 12 bases. This CDR3 region has 13 residues. The chain's CDR3 is CSARDGEGFGYTF. In nucleotides, the CDR3 is TGCAGTGCTAGAGATGGGGAGGGTTTTGGCTACACCTTC.

This clonotype has only a few counts. The chain employs TRBV29-1 and TRBJ1-1, with D uncertain. The CDR3 is made up of 11 amino acids. V lost 3 bases and J lost 7, with 9 bases in between. Germline V gene sequence: CDR1 SQVTM, CDR2 ANQGSEA. The CDR3 is CSVDMEVEAFF. As DNA, the CDR3 is TGCAGCGTTGATATGGAGGTTGAAGCTTTCTTT.

This clonotype was counted only a few times. The chain combines TRBV29-1 with TRBJ2-1, with a weak D call TRBD2 (6 bases). The germline gives CDR1 SQVTM, CDR2 ANQGSEA. V was clipped by 3 bases and J by 3 bases, with 12 bases between them. This CDR3 is 14 amino acids long. DNA of the CDR3: TGCAGCGTTGATTCGGGAGTGGTCTACAATGAGCAGTTCTTC. It specifies CSVDSGVVYNEQFF.

This clonotype came up a few times. The chain couples TRBV6-5 to TRBJ2-7, with a weak D call TRBD2 (5 bases). The CDR3 has 14 amino acids. V gave up 0 bases and J gave up 0 bases, with 6 bases separating them. Germline assignment: CDR1 MNHEY and CDR2 SVGAGI. The CDR3 loop is CASSYSGSSYEQYF. The CDR3 DNA is TGTGCCAGCAGTTACTCTGGGAGCTCCTACGAGCAGTACTTC.

Notes on this clonotype: Mismatch with germline at one junction end may stem from a read error. The chain couples TRBV7-2 to TRBJ1-5, with a tentative D call TRBD1 (5 bases). The CDR3 covers 15 residues. CDR1 is SGHTA and CDR2 is FQGNSA in the germline V gene. Here the CDR3 DNA reads TGTGCCAGCGGGAAAACTAGGGGAGGCAATCAGACCCAGCATTTT. It specifies CASGKTRGGNQTQHF.

The chain is built from TRBV7-2 and TRBJ1-6; D is unresolved. CDR1 is SGHTA, CDR2 FQGNSA, per germline. V was trimmed by 3 bases and J by 6 bases, leaving 15 bases between them. This CDR3 is 16 amino acids long. CDR3 coding DNA: TGTGCCAGCAGCTTTTCGGGTCTTCTCGGTAATTCACCCCTCCACTTT. It codes for CASSFSGLLGNSPLHF.

This clonotype was seen a handful of times. The genes are TRBV7-9 and TRBJ1-5; D is unclear. Germline V gene data show CDR1 as SEHNR and CDR2 as FQNEAQ (reference sequence). The V and J ends lost 8 bases and 3 bases respectively, with 5 bases between them. CDR3 size: 11 residues. The CDR3 bases are TGTGCCAGCGGGTCCAATCAGCCCCAGCATTTT. Its translation: CASGSNQPQHF. The whole variable domain, filled in from reference TRBV7-9 and TRBJ1-5, reads DTGVSQNPRHKITKRGQNVTFRCDPISEHNRLYWYRQTLGQGPEFLTYFQNEAQLEKSRLLSDRFSAERPKGSFSTLEIQRTEQGDSAMYLCASGSNQPQHFGDGTRLSIL.

A few counts support this clonotype. The chain combines TRBV20-1 with TRBJ2-5, with D hard to call. The germline CDR1 and CDR2 sequences are DFQATT and SNEGSKA (reference sequence). CDR3 length: 14 residues. V lost 0 bases to trimming and J lost 4 bases, with 12 bases between them. The CDR3 here is CSARDSMEPETQYF. CDR3 coding DNA: TGCAGTGCTAGAGATTCGATGGAGCCAGAGACCCAGTACTTC.

This clonotype was seen at least ten times. The chain carries TRBV11-2 and TRBJ1-4; 10 bases line up with TRBD1. V was pared by 3 bases and J by 7 bases, with 8 bases of the junction left unmatched. Germline loops: CDR1 SGHAT, CDR2 FQNNGV. The CDR3 extends over 16 amino acids. CDR3 region: CASSLGIGTGVEKLFF. The CDR3 nucleotides are TGTGCCAGCAGCTTGGGAATCGGGACAGGGGTTGAAAAACTGTTTTTT. The entire variable domain, with the rest obtained from reference TRBV11-2 and TRBJ1-4, is as follows: EAGVAQSPRYKIIEKRQSVAFWCNPISGHATLYWYQQILGQGPKLLIQFQNNGVVDDSQLPKDRFSAERLKGVDSTLKIQPAKLEDSAVYLCASSLGIGTGVEKLFFGSGTQLSVL.

A few counts support this clonotype. This sequence joins TRBV20-1 and TRBJ2-1; 7 bases agree with TRBD2. Germline assignment: CDR1 DFQATT and CDR2 SNEGSKA (reference sequence). The CDR3 runs to 17 residues. V lost 0 bases, J lost 1 base, and 9 bases stayed unmatched. In nucleotides, the CDR3 is TGCAGTGCTAGAGATTCTAGCGGAACCCAATCCTACAATGAGCAGTTCTTC. Protein product: CSARDSSGTQSYNEQFF.